This T cell receptor (beta chain) came from a study of low-dose radiotherapy and immunotherapy resistance in tumors. Across the whole study: Intravenous nivolumab 240 mg every two weeks plus ipilimumab 1 mg/kg every six weeks was given to patients.

First-strand cDNA used TRAV- and TRBV-specific primers, covering alpha and beta chains. TCRs underwent about 22 PCR cycles of amplification with a constant-region primer and V-primer adapter. It was by in vitro transcription that isolated mRNA was amplified. TCRdb used MiXCR to reprocess the reads, holding one entry per CDR3 protein. The profile covers fewer than 95,000 distinct CDR3 sequences, with more than 7.5% appearing a single time and under 1.1% taken by the ten largest. V dropped 5 bases and J dropped 2 bases, with 12 bases sitting between them. CDR1 is SQVTM, CDR2 ANQGSEA, per germline. This CDR3 is built from 13 residues. Time point given: before trial treatment. This clonotype came up many times.

The chain carries TRBV29-1 and TRBJ1-2; D is unclear. Sample: PBMCs, taken before treatment. The receptor comes from a male donor with prostate cancer. Here the CDR3 reads CSVYGDYNYGYTF. CDR3 nucleotides: TGCAGCGTTTATGGGGATTACAACTATGGCTACACCTTC.